The 10 T cell receptor beta chains below all came from one sample that was sequenced in a study of blood T cell repertoires in COVID-19. Clones were read by immunoSEQ multiplex PCR, and TCRdb kept only the in-frame ones, dropping some. The data contain around 94,000 clones, roughly 90% of them seen just once; the ten biggest clones take up 1.5% to 2%. Sequencing used peripheral blood. The receptors here all came from a man older than 75 with acute or convalescent COVID-19.

The genes are TRBV28 and TRBJ1-1, with D tentatively TRBD1 (6 bases). CDR3 length: 15 residues. Germline CDR1 reads MDHEN; CDR2 reads SYDVKM. Trimming left V 10 bases short and J 3 bases short, with 21 bases between. CDR3 DNA: TGTGCCACCCTTAACAGAAGGGGGTCGGACACTGAAGCTTTCTTT. Translated, it gives CATLNRRGSDTEAFF.

This clone has just a few counts. The chain uses TRBV6-6 and TRBJ1-5, with 8 bases aligning to TRBD1. Germline CDR1 reads MNHNY; CDR2 reads SVGAGI (reference sequence). There are 14 residues in the CDR3. V lost 6 bases, J lost 6 bases, and 7 bases stayed unmatched. CDR3 nucleotide sequence: TGTGCCAGCAGCCATGGACAGGGAGGTCAGCCCCAGCATTTT. It yields the protein CASSHGQGGQPQHF.

A word on this clone: One end of the junction varies from germline; a read error may be responsible. The rearrangement links TRBV7-2 to TRBJ2-3; D unclear. The CDR3 consists of 12 residues. Per the germline V gene, CDR1 is SGHTA and CDR2 is FQGNSA. The chain's CDR3 is CASSLDWLGAGF. In DNA form, the CDR3 reads TGTGCCAGCAGCTTAGATTGGCTAGGAGCCGGGTTT.

V and J are TRBV7-9 and TRBJ1-1; perhaps TRBD1 as D (6 bases). The CDR3 is 15 residues long. V lost 0 bases to trimming and J lost 4 bases, with 12 bases between them. Germline values: CDR1 SEHNR, CDR2 FQNEAQ (reference sequence). The CDR3 sequence is CASSLAAGDATEAFF. CDR3 DNA: TGTGCCAGCAGCTTAGCGGCAGGGGATGCCACTGAAGCTTTCTTT.

This chain connects TRBV7-2 to TRBJ2-3; 11 bases agree with TRBD2. Trimming cost V 4 bases and J 0 bases; bases outside gene matches: 6. This CDR3 is built from 17 residues. CDR1 is SGHTA, CDR2 FQGNSA, per germline. The CDR3 here is CASSSGLAGPSTDTQYF. CDR3 coding DNA: TGTGCCAGCAGCTCCGGACTAGCGGGCCCTAGCACAGATACGCAGTATTTT. Filled out from reference TRBV7-2 and TRBJ2-3, the complete variable domain reads GAGVSQSPSNKVTEKGKDVELRCDPISGHTALYWYRQSLGQGLEFLIYFQGNSAPDKSGLPSDRFSAERTGGSVSTLTIQRTQQEDSAVYLCASSSGLAGPSTDTQYFGPGTRLTVL.

The gene calls are TRBV6-5 and TRBJ2-7, with D maybe TRBD2 (6 bases). Germline lookup yields CDR1 MNHEY and CDR2 SVGAGI. The CDR3 covers 15 residues. V gave up 3 bases and J gave up 3 bases, with 15 bases separating them. This CDR3 reads CASSYRGPRGYEQYF. In nucleotides, the CDR3 is TGTGCCAGCAGTTATCGGGGCCCGCGGGGCTACGAGCAGTACTTC.

The J gene is TRBJ2-1, the V gene TRBV15; 9 bases map to TRBD2. In germline, CDR1 is LNHNV, CDR2 YYDKDF (reference sequence). The CDR3 is 15 residues long. The V and J ends lost 4 bases and 7 bases, in that order; junction bases with no gene match: 8. Here the CDR3 reads CATSILTSGDNEQFF. The CDR3 coding sequence is TGTGCCACCAGCATCTTGACTAGCGGCGATAATGAGCAGTTCTTC.

This clone was seen only once. The chain carries TRBV25-1 and TRBJ2-4; 7 nucleotides agree with TRBD1. The CDR3 contains 18 residues. CDR1 is MGHDK, CDR2 SYGVNS, per germline. The trim removed 1 base at V and 1 base at J, leaving 10 bases unmatched. The DNA for the CDR3 is TGTGCCAGCAGTGAATTCAGTGGAACAGGGGTGGCCAAAAACATTCAGTACTTC. Amino acid sequence: CASSEFSGTGVAKNIQYF.

The V gene is TRBV6-5, the J gene TRBJ2-7; TRBD2 matches at 8 bases. This CDR3 has 14 residues. The germline CDR1 and CDR2 sequences are MNHEY and SVGAGI. The J segment lost 3 bases and the V segment lost 6 bases, leaving 7 bases of the junction unmatched. The CDR3 DNA reads as TGTGCCAGCAGACTAGCGGTGGGTTACTACGAGCAGTACTTC. It specifies CASRLAVGYYEQYF.

V and J are TRBV30 and TRBJ1-1, with a tentative D call TRBD1 (5 bases). The CDR3 is 10 residues long. V lost 3 bases and J 8 bases, leaving 7 bases between the germline ends. The germline V gene encodes CDR1 GTSNPN and CDR2 SVGIG (reference sequence). The CDR3 DNA reads as TGTGCCTGGAGGGGGCAAGAAGCTTTCTTT. Encoded protein: CAWRGQEAFF. The complete variable domain, with remaining parts taken from reference TRBV30 and TRBJ1-1, reads SQTIHQWPATLVQPVGSPLSLECTVEGTSNPNLYWYRQAAGRGLQLLFYSVGIGQISSEVPQNLSASRPQDRQFILSSKKLLLSDSGFYLCAWRGQEAFFGQGTRLTVV.